Listed below are T cell receptor beta chains from one sample, sequenced in a study of cytomegalovirus exposure and HLA in healthy donors. Clones were read by immunoSEQ multiplex PCR, and TCRdb kept only the in-frame ones, dropping some. The sample has more than 130,000 clones; 88% are singletons. Sequenced material: PBMCs. The receptors shown here come from a woman younger than 35 in good health and CMV-seropositive. The CDR3 runs from the conserved cysteine through the conserved F or W. Fields, in order: J gene, D gene, V gene, clone size, CDR3 DNA, CDR3 protein. D genes are given only for firm matches. Expanded clones are given a class, and other clones once, few, many or no size at all.

TRBJ2-1	.	TRBV2	.	TGTGCCAGCAATGGAGGGAGTGGGGTGGACGAGCAGTTCTTC	CASNGGSGVDEQFF
TRBJ1-4	.	TRBV5-1	.	TGCGCCAGCAGCTTACAGACGGCTAATGAAAAACTGTTTTTT	CASSLQTANEKLFF
TRBJ2-1	TRBD1	TRBV30	.	TGTGCCTCGGACAGGGCAGGGAGGGAGCAGTTCTTC	CASDRAGREQFF
TRBJ2-3	.	TRBV5-1	.	TGCGCCAGCAGCTTGGCCGCGGGGGCCCGAGATACGCAGTATTTT	CASSLAAGARDTQYF
TRBJ2-1	TRBD2	TRBV19	.	TGTGCCAGTAGCGATAGACTAGCCGGTGAGCAGTTCTTC	CASSDRLAGEQFF
TRBJ2-7	TRBD1	TRBV6-1	few	TGTGCCAGCAGTCTCACAGGGGGCTCCTACGAGCAGTACTTC	CASSLTGGSYEQYF
TRBJ2-2	.	TRBV4-2	.	TGTGCCAGCAGCCAAGAGGGCATACGTACCGGGGAGCTGTTTTTT	CASSQEGIRTGELFF
TRBJ1-5	.	TRBV5-1	.	TGCGCCAGCAGCTTGGGAGACGGCGGGGGGAATCAGCCCCAGCATTTT	CASSLGDGGGNQPQHF
TRBJ1-6	.	TRBV7-2	.	TGTGCCAGCAGCTTCGGCGGAAGCTCCTATAATTCACCCCTCCACTTT	CASSFGGSSYNSPLHF
TRBJ1-6	.	TRBV7-3	.	TGTGCCAGCAGCTCTGGATCCAGGGGTTCACCCCTCCACTTT	CASSSGSRGSPLHF
TRBJ1-2	TRBD1	TRBV5-5	.	TGTGCCAGCAGCTTAACAGGGGATTCAGGGGGCTACACCTTC	CASSLTGDSGGYTF
TRBJ2-7	.	TRBV7-2	.	TGTGCCAGCAGCAAAAGGGGGAGTCGAAGCTCCTACGAGCAGTACTTC	CASSKRGSRSSYEQYF
TRBJ2-2	.	TRBV28	.	TGTGCCAGCAGGGCCACAGGGGGGGCATCCGGGGAGCTGTTTTTT	CASRATGGASGELFF
TRBJ1-5	TRBD1	TRBV6-1	.	TGTGCCAGCAGTGAAGACTGGACAGGGGGCGGCGTCGATCAGCCCCAGCATTTT	CASSEDWTGGGVDQPQHF
TRBJ1-6	.	TRBV4-3	.	TGCGCCAGCAGCCTAATTCCTAGCTCCTATAATTCACCCCTCCACTTT	CASSLIPSSYNSPLHF
TRBJ1-6	TRBD1	TRBV11-1	.	TGTGCCAGCAGCACTACGCCAGACAGGGATTTGTCACCCCTCCACTTT	CASSTTPDRDLSPLHF
TRBJ2-5	.	TRBV4-3	.	TGCGCCAGCAGCCAAGATCATGCTAGTCAAGAGACCCAGTACTTC	CASSQDHASQETQYF
TRBJ1-2	.	TRBV7-9	.	TGTGCCAGCAGCGCCGGGTCCGCCGGCTACACCTTC	CASSAGSAGYTF
TRBJ1-1	.	TRBV9	.	TGTGCCAGCAGCGTAGGTCACCCGAGCACTGAAGCTTTCTTT	CASSVGHPSTEAFF
TRBJ1-1	TRBD1	TRBV7-9	.	TGTGCCAGCAGCTCATCCGGGACAGAAAATGAAGCTTTCTTT	CASSSSGTENEAFF
TRBJ1-6	.	TRBV30	.	TGTGCCTGGAGAATGGGGGCGACCGGGACGGGCAATTCACCCCTCCACTTT	CAWRMGATGTGNSPLHF
TRBJ2-7	.	TRBV5-5	.	TGTGCCAGCAGTCGAGGACAGCGAACCTACGAGCAGTACTTC	CASSRGQRTYEQYF
TRBJ2-3	.	TRBV9	.	TGTGCCAGCAGCCCAGGGGCGTATGGAACTAAAGGGGATCCAGATACGCAGTATTTT	CASSPGAYGTKGDPDTQYF
TRBJ2-1	.	TRBV4-3	.	TGCGCCAGCAGCCAAGACACAGGGAGAGGAATCAATGAGCAGTTCTTC	CASSQDTGRGINEQFF
TRBJ2-2	TRBD1	TRBV7-3	.	TGTGCCAGCAGCGGACAGGGGGCGAACACCGGGGAGCTGTTTTTT	CASSGQGANTGELFF
TRBJ2-5	.	TRBV10-3	.	TGTGCCATCAGTGAGTCCTCCGGGATGGTCCAAGAGACCCAGTACTTC	CAISESSGMVQETQYF
TRBJ2-7	TRBD1	TRBV30	.	TGTGCCTGGCTCGGACAGGGGAGCAGGGCCTACGAGCAGTACTTC	CAWLGQGSRAYEQYF
TRBJ1-6	TRBD1	TRBV30	.	TGTGCCTGGAGTCATCAGGGGGTCGCCTATAATTCACCCCTCCACTTT	CAWSHQGVAYNSPLHF
TRBJ2-2	TRBD2	TRBV11-3	.	TGTGCCAGCAGCTTAACTAGCGGGAGCAACCCCGGGGAGCTGTTTTTT	CASSLTSGSNPGELFF
TRBJ1-5	TRBD1	TRBV4-1	.	TGCGCCAGCAGCCGCCCCGAACAGGGGAATCAGCCCCAGCATTTT	CASSRPEQGNQPQHF
TRBJ1-3	.	TRBV9	.	TGTGCCAGCAGCGTAGGAGGGGGAAGCTCTGGAAACACCATATATTTT	CASSVGGGSSGNTIYF
TRBJ1-3	.	TRBV5-1	.	TGCGCCAGCACCCCGGGGGACTCTGGAAACACCATATATTTT	CASTPGDSGNTIYF
TRBJ2-7	.	TRBV5-4	.	TGTGCCAGCAGCTTGGGGGGGGGCCAACCTCCCTACGAGCAGTACTTC	CASSLGGGQPPYEQYF
TRBJ2-4	TRBD2	TRBV2	.	TGTGCCAGCAGTGAGCGAATACTAGCGGGGGGGCAGGGCAAAAACATTCAGTACTTC	CASSERILAGGQGKNIQYF
TRBJ2-3	.	TRBV27	once	TGTGCCAGCAGTTTTTCCGCAGATACGCAGTATTTT	CASSFSADTQYF
TRBJ2-1	TRBD2	TRBV5-4	.	TGTGCCAGCAGTTTCGGCAGACTAGCGGGGGGTCGCTCCTACAATGAGCAGTTCTTC	CASSFGRLAGGRSYNEQFF
TRBJ2-2	TRBD1	TRBV28	.	TGTGCCAGCAGCTACCCCCAGGGGGCCTACACCGGGGAGCTGTTTTTT	CASSYPQGAYTGELFF
TRBJ2-7	TRBD2	TRBV4-3	few	TGCGCCAGCAGCCAAGACTGGCTAGCGGGGGTGGGTGAGCAGTACTTC	CASSQDWLAGVGEQYF
TRBJ2-3	.	TRBV9	.	TGTGCCAGCAGCGTAGTGCCACAGAACACAGATACGCAGTATTTT	CASSVVPQNTDTQYF
TRBJ1-4	.	TRBV18	.	TGTGCCAGCTCACCACCCAACAGGGTGATGGCTAATGAAAAACTGTTTTTT	CASSPPNRVMANEKLFF
TRBJ2-5	TRBD1	TRBV6-1	.	TGTGCCAGCATTAGACAGGGAACAGAGACCCAGTACTTC	CASIRQGTETQYF
TRBJ1-2	.	TRBV6-1	.	TGTGCCAGCCTTCAAACTTCGTCGGACTATGGCTACACCTTC	CASLQTSSDYGYTF